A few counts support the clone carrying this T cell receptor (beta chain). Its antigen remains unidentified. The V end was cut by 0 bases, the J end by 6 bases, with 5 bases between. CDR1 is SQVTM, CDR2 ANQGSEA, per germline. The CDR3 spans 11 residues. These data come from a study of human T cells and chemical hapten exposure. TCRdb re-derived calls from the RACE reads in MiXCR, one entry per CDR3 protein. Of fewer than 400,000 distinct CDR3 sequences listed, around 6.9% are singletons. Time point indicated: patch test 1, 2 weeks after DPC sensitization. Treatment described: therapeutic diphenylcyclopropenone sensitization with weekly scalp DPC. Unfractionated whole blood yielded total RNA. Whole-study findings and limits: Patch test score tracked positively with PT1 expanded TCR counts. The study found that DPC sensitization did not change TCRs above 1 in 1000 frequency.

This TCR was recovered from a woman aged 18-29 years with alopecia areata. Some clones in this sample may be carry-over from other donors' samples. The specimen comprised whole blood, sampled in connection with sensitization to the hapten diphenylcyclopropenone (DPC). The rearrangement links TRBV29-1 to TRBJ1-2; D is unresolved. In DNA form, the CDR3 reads TGCAGCGTTGAAGAGGGGAATGGCTACACCTTC. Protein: CSVEEGNGYTF.